The 13 T cell receptor beta chains below all came from one sample that was sequenced in a study of cytomegalovirus exposure and HLA in healthy donors (dated by TCRdb to about 2017). Library construction relied on the immunoSEQ multiplex PCR assay. The table was pulled from immuneACCESS by TCRdb, which kept in-frame rearrangements only. Such tables lose some clones; where checked, under half of the loss comes from unresolved V genes, and the rest has no known cause. The sample table lists around 34,000 clones, 80% to 95% of them with a count of one. The ten largest account for approximately 3.2% of the sample. Sample: PBMCs. The receptors here all came from a man younger than 35 in good health and CMV-seronegative.

This chain links TRBV28 with TRBJ1-2; 7 bases are a match to TRBD1. The germline CDR1 and CDR2 sequences are MDHEN and SYDVKM. The junction had 9 bases not matched to a gene; V was cut back by 5 bases and J by 6 bases. The CDR3 spans 14 residues. In DNA form, the CDR3 reads TGTGCCAGCAGTCCCAACCGGGACAGCCATGGCTACACCTTC. This translates into CASSPNRDSHGYTF.

The chain carries TRBV5-6 and TRBJ1-3, with TRBD1 matching 9 bases. Unmatched junction bases numbered 11, after V lost 0 bases and J lost 4 bases. The CDR3 runs to 18 residues. Germline V CDR1 and CDR2: SGHDT, YYEEEE. This chain's CDR3 is CASSLGPGQGRVGNTIYF. The DNA of the CDR3 is TGTGCCAGCAGCTTGGGACCGGGACAGGGACGAGTAGGAAACACCATATATTTT.

The count of this clone is one. The rearrangement links TRBV5-4 to TRBJ2-3; D may be TRBD2 (5 bases). The germline CDR1 and CDR2 sequences are SGHNT and YYREEE (reference sequence). This CDR3 spans 16 amino acids. Trimming stripped 4 bases from V and 0 bases from J, with 15 bases between. In DNA form, the CDR3 reads TGTGCCAGCAGCCTCGTTGGTGAGCGGAGCACAGATACGCAGTATTTT. It yields the protein CASSLVGERSTDTQYF.

The gene calls are TRBV13 and TRBJ1-1, with D possibly being TRBD1 (5 bases). The CDR3 loop spans 15 amino acids. Trimming took off 4 bases at V and 3 bases at J, with 15 bases between the two ends. CDR1 PRHDT and CDR2 FYEKMQ come from the germline V gene (reference sequence). This CDR3 reads CASSSYRRGDTEAFF. The CDR3 nucleotides are TGTGCCAGCAGCTCTTACAGGCGGGGGGACACTGAAGCTTTCTTT.

In DNA, the CDR3 is TGTGCCTGGACCTTCGGACAGGGTGTATATGGCTACACCTTC. This gives the protein CAWTFGQGVYGYTF. The V call is TRBV30, the J call TRBJ1-2; TRBD1 matches 8 bases. The CDR3 spans 14 residues. V lost 4 bases to trimming and J lost 5 bases; unmatched junction nucleotides: 9. CDR1 is GTSNPN and CDR2 is SVGIG in the germline V gene (reference sequence).

A single count supports this clone. This CDR3 is CASSLPGTGEVETGELFF. For the CDR3, the DNA is TGTGCCAGCAGCTTACCCGGGACAGGGGAAGTAGAGACCGGGGAGCTGTTTTTT. V gene TRBV9 combines with J gene TRBJ2-2; 10 nucleotides line up with TRBD1. The length of the CDR3 is 18 residues. V dropped 4 bases and J dropped 5; count of bases not matched to a gene: 14. From germline, CDR1 is SGDLS and CDR2 YYNGEE.

This clone was seen once. The rearrangement uses TRBV9 and TRBJ2-1, with D hard to call. The V end lost 4 bases, the J end lost 3 bases, and 2 bases lay between the germline ends. CDR3 length equals 11 residues. Germline V CDR1 and CDR2: SGDLS, YYNGEE. The CDR3 region is CASSLYNEQFF. The CDR3 coding sequence is TGTGCCAGCAGCCTCTACAATGAGCAGTTCTTC.

This clone was observed a single time. The chain has TRBV7-3 and TRBJ2-1; 8 nucleotides agree with TRBD2. V shed 2 bases, J shed 2 bases, and the junction held 5 bases outside the gene matches. The germline gives CDR1 SGHTA, CDR2 FQGTGA. This CDR3 has 16 amino acids. The CDR3 reads CASSLGTSGPYNEQFF. As DNA, the CDR3 is TGTGCCAGCAGCTTAGGCACTAGCGGACCCTACAATGAGCAGTTCTTC.

V usage is TRBV5-4 and J usage is TRBJ2-5; a possible D gene is TRBD2 (5 bases). Germline lookup yields CDR1 SGHNT and CDR2 YYREEE (reference sequence). Trimming pared 4 bases from V and 0 bases from J, leaving 7 bases between. This CDR3 has 13 amino acids. This CDR3 is CASSPGYQETQYF. The CDR3 DNA reads TGTGCCAGCAGCCCGGGGTACCAAGAGACCCAGTACTTC.

The V gene is TRBV12-5, the J gene TRBJ1-1, with 7 bases that match TRBD1. Per the germline V gene, CDR1 is LGHNT and CDR2 is FRNRAP. This CDR3 contains 15 residues. The ends lost 1 base at V and 1 base at J; junction bases unmatched: 3. The CDR3 is CASGLAGGTNTEAFF. For the CDR3, the DNA is TGTGCTAGTGGTTTGGCAGGGGGAACGAACACTGAAGCTTTCTTT.

This chain joins TRBV12-5 and TRBJ2-3; TRBD1 matches 10 bases. Germline values: CDR1 LGHNT, CDR2 FRNRAP. The CDR3 is 15 amino acids. With V trimmed by 6 bases and J by 1 base, 4 bases remained unmatched. CDR3 sequence reads: CASGLGTGGTDTQYF. CDR3 DNA: TGTGCTAGTGGACTAGGGACAGGGGGCACAGATACGCAGTATTTT.

The chain recombines TRBV18 with TRBJ2-2; TRBD1 agrees at 7 bases. Germline loops: CDR1 KGHSH, CDR2 LQKENI. With V trimmed by 0 bases and J by 6 bases, 10 bases remained unmatched. The CDR3 runs 17 residues. CDR3 sequence (DNA): TGTGCCAGCTCACCACCAACCTCGACAGGGTATGCCGGGGAGCTGTTTTTT. Translated, it gives CASSPPTSTGYAGELFF.

The chain employs TRBV29-1 and TRBJ1-5; TRBD1 matches at 7 bases. J gave up 4 bases and V 1 base, and 4 bases lay outside the gene matches. Per germline, CDR1 SQVTM and CDR2 ANQGSEA. The CDR3 loop spans 14 amino acids. CDR3 nucleotides: TGCAGCGTTGAAGCGGGACAGCCAAATCAGCCCCAGCATTTT. Translation gives CSVEAGQPNQPQHF.